Sequencing of this T cell receptor (beta chain) was carried out in a study of T cell responses to AZD1222 COVID-19 vaccine. Germline CDR1 reads MNHNY; CDR2 reads SVGAGI (reference sequence). This CDR3 spans 14 amino acids. V dropped 6 bases and J dropped 3 bases, with 14 bases sitting between them. TCRdb's table, derived via immunoSEQ multiplex PCR, lists solely in-frame clones and lacks some. The data contain over 130,000 clones, roughly 90% of them singletons. This TCR came from an adult who received the AZD1222 COVID-19 vaccine. The chain carries TRBV6-6 and TRBJ1-2; D is possibly TRBD1 (5 bases). Specimen: peripheral blood, collected 28 days after the second AZD1222 dose. Here the CDR3 reads CASSPQGFDYGYTF. As DNA, the CDR3 is TGTGCCAGCAGCCCGCAGGGTTTTGACTATGGCTACACCTTC.